Listed here are 12 T cell receptor beta chains from one sample, sequenced in a study of T cells in Graves' hyperthyroidism and ophthalmopathy. The investigators amplified TCR beta CDR3 regions from RNA transcripts. Researchers ran a first-round RT-PCR on the TCR CDR3 using the HTBI primer set. TCRdb reprocessed the multiplex PCR reads via MiXCR and lists one record per CDR3 protein. The sample comprises approximately 520,000 distinct CDR3 sequences, less than 25% of which are singletons, and over 9% rests with the top ten. Sequenced: blood. The receptors were sampled from a woman aged 25 to 39 with Graves' ophthalmopathy.

In its sample, this clonotype was seen many times. J is TRBJ2-5 and V is TRBV20-1; TRBD2 matches at 10 bases. Trimming took 4 bases from V and 4 from J; bases not matched to a gene: 3. In germline, CDR1 is DFQATT, CDR2 SNEGSKA (reference sequence). CDR3 length: 13 residues. CDR3 in amino acids: CSAISGGAETQYF. The CDR3 DNA reads TGCAGTGCTATCAGCGGGGGGGCAGAGACCCAGTACTTC.

V usage is TRBV6-5 and J usage is TRBJ1-1; D is unclear. The CDR3 has 16 amino acids. Trimming removed 2 bases from V and 0 bases from J, with 13 bases in between. Per germline, CDR1 MNHEY and CDR2 SVGAGI. DNA of the CDR3: TGTGCCAGCAGTTACGATGGCAGTTACATGAACACTGAAGCTTTCTTT. This gives the protein CASSYDGSYMNTEAFF.

In this sample, this clonotype turned up many times. The rearrangement links TRBV19 to TRBJ2-5; TRBD2 might be the D (6 bases). The CDR3 has 18 amino acids. Trimming took 5 bases from V and 1 from J, leaving 23 bases between them. Germline V gene sequence: CDR1 LNHDA, CDR2 SQIVND (reference sequence). The CDR3 sequence: CASSPTGRESFSQETQYF. The CDR3 coding sequence is TGTGCCAGTAGTCCTACCGGGCGGGAAAGCTTCTCCCAAGAGACCCAGTACTTC.

In its sample, this clonotype was seen many times. J is TRBJ1-2 and V is TRBV28; 10 bases are a match to TRBD1. The CDR3 is 16 residues long. The germline gives CDR1 MDHEN, CDR2 SYDVKM. Trimming at V came to 5 bases and at J to 4 bases, leaving 10 bases not matched to a gene. The CDR3 sequence is CASSPIGQGETYGYTF. The CDR3 DNA reads as TGTGCCAGCAGTCCCATCGGACAGGGGGAAACCTATGGCTACACCTTC.

At least ten counts were recorded for this clonotype. This chain connects TRBV20-1 to TRBJ2-7; unclear D gene. This CDR3 spans 14 amino acids. Germline V lookup: CDR1 DFQATT, CDR2 SNEGSKA (reference sequence). The CDR3 sequence is CSQKRGTATYEQYF. The CDR3 nucleotides are TGCAGCCAAAAGAGAGGAACAGCTACGTACGAGCAGTACTTC.

In its sample, this clonotype was seen many times. J is TRBJ2-2 and V is TRBV7-3; TRBD2 is a possible D gene (6 bases). V lost 8 bases, J lost 0 bases, and 13 bases lay in between. The germline V gene encodes CDR1 SGHTA and CDR2 FQGTGA. CDR3 length: 15 residues. The CDR3 sequence: CASRWGDTNTGELFF. DNA of the CDR3: TGTGCCAGCCGGTGGGGGGATACGAACACCGGGGAGCTGTTTTTT.

This clonotype was counted a few times. As DNA, the CDR3 is TGTGCCAGTAGTATTAACGTCAACAGCCGGGGGTCAGGCACTGAAGCTTTCTTT. It encodes CASSINVNSRGSGTEAFF. The chain links TRBV19 to TRBJ1-1; D possibly corresponds to TRBD1 (5 bases). Trimming took 3 bases from V and 4 from J, leaving 24 bases between them. CDR3 length: 18 amino acids. The germline CDR1 and CDR2 sequences are LNHDA and SQIVND (reference sequence).

This clonotype has a handful of counts. The V call is TRBV18, the J call TRBJ1-2; maybe TRBD1 (5 bases). Germline-derived CDR1 and CDR2 are KGHSH and LQKENI. The CDR3 extends over 15 amino acids. V lost 2 bases, J lost 1 base, and 11 bases lay in between. The CDR3 reads CASSPVGQLNYGYTF. CDR3 DNA: TGTGCCAGCTCACCAGTCGGACAACTTAACTATGGCTACACCTTC.

This clonotype has a handful of counts. The chain is built from TRBV7-6 and TRBJ2-5; 12 nucleotides agree with TRBD2. Germline CDR1 and CDR2: SGHVS and FNYEAQ. The CDR3 runs to 17 residues. After removal of 3 bases from V and 5 bases from J, the junction contained 10 bases not matched to a gene. CDR3 nucleotide sequence: TGTGCCAGCAGCTTGTCCCGCCTAGCGGGAGGGCACGAGACCCAGTACTTC. This gives the protein CASSLSRLAGGHETQYF.

V gene TRBV19 combines with J gene TRBJ2-5, with 10 bases lining up with TRBD1. The CDR3 has 14 residues. Germline V gives CDR1 LNHDA, CDR2 SQIVND (reference sequence). The V gene end was trimmed by 3 bases and the J gene end by 5 bases; junction bases not matched to a gene: 3. CDR3 DNA: TGTGCCAGTAGTATGACAGGGGGCGCGGAGACCCAGTACTTC. Translating gives CASSMTGGAETQYF.

This clonotype was counted at least ten times. The V call is TRBV28, the J call TRBJ1-1; possible D gene TRBD1, 6 bases. Per the germline V gene, CDR1 is MDHEN and CDR2 is SYDVKM. The V end was cut by 6 bases, the J end by 1 base, with 12 bases between. CDR3 length: 14 residues. CDR3 region: CASRTMDRNTEAFF. The CDR3 DNA is TGTGCCAGCAGGACTATGGACAGGAACACTGAAGCTTTCTTT.

This clonotype was found once. The J gene is TRBJ2-1, the V gene TRBV6-5; 10 nucleotides match TRBD2. Germline CDR1 reads MNHEY; CDR2 reads SVGAGI. Trimming removed 4 bases from V and 5 bases from J; junction bases left unmatched: 5. The CDR3 loop spans 15 amino acids. In DNA form, the CDR3 reads TGTGCCAGCAGTTCGACTAGCGGGTTCCACAATGAGCAGTTCTTC. This translates into CASSSTSGFHNEQFF.